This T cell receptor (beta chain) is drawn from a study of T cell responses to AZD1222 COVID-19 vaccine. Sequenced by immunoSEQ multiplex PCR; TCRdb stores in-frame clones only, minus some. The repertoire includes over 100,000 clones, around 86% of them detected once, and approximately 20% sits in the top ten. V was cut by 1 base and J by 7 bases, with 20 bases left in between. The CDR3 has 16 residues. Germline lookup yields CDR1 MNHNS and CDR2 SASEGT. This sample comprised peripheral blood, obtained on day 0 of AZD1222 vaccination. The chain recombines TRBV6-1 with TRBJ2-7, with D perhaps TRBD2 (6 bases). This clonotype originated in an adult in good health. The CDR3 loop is CASSEEEGSSGREQYF. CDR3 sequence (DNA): TGTGCCAGCAGTGAAGAGGAGGGGTCCAGCGGGCGAGAGCAGTACTTC.